This T cell receptor (beta chain) was documented in a study of PD-L1 blockade in urothelial cancer (TCRdb year 2017). About the study as a whole: All patients started therapy in about 2014 and received atezolizumab 1,200 mg intravenously every 3 weeks. About 85% of the roughly 29 patients were males with bladder-origin urothelial cancer, and about 65% of the roughly 30 reported a prior smoking history. Patients had an ECOG performance status of 0 or 1 and had received between 0 and 3 prior chemotherapy regimens. Blood samples were analyzed at 3 weeks after treatment start (second dose) and at 6 weeks after treatment start. Blood samples yielded a median of roughly 150,000 T cells and tens of thousands of unique TCRs, with median clonality roughly 0.084. An exploratory multi-omic analysis was conducted of the somatic, immune and clinical correlates of response to PD-L1 blockade with atezolizumab in urothelial cancer. Pretreatment tumor samples, along with matched peripheral blood serially collected before and after atezolizumab treatment, were subjected to TCR sequencing. Durable clinical benefit was defined as a progression-free survival longer than 6 months, and TCR features were additionally tested against progression-free survival and overall survival. Whole exome sequencing and RNA sequencing of pretreatment tumors were performed alongside TCR sequencing in the same patients. Durable clinical benefit was achieved by nine patients and was not achieved by 20 patients. Twenty-nine patients had pretreatment blood TCR-seq, some 25 had at least one posttreatment blood collection, and some 25 had tumor TCR-seq.

The cysteine opens and the phenylalanine closes a CDR3 of 11 amino acids. Of all the DNA, just the CDR3 is kept, 33 bases in frame from base 1. In the germline V gene (reference sequence), CDR1 corresponds to DFQATT and CDR2 to SNEGSKA. Relative to germline, V is 3 bases shorter and J is 4 bases shorter, with 5 bases between their ends. General study outcomes and caveats: Greater expansion of tumor-associated TCR clones in peripheral blood 3 weeks after the start of treatment was observed in patients with durable benefit (n ≈ 22, p = 0.022). Because the sample size was small (n ≈ 28) and many of the analyses were exploratory, the results are meant to be hypothesis-generating. Improved progression-free and overall survival was found to be associated with pretreatment peripheral blood TCR clonality below the median.

Synthetic TCR analog templates were spiked into each PCR so that absolute template abundance could be estimated from read counts. Using the immunoSEQ assay, TCRbeta CDR3 regions were amplified from genomic DNA with bias-controlled V and J gene primers. Sequencing of rearranged TCRbeta segments was done at approximately 20X coverage. The authors processed their data as follows. Clustering was used to correct sequencing errors, and CDR3s were annotated against IMGT to assign V, D and J genes. Out-of-frame and stop-codon sequences were excluded, and only productive TCRbeta rearrangements were used in downstream analyses. Clonality was computed as one minus Shannon entropy normalized by the log of the number of unique productive sequences. Clones differing between time points or between blood and tumor were identified by Fisher's exact test with Benjamini-Hochberg correction at adjusted p below 0.01. TCRdb holds this immuneACCESS table with in-frame rearrangements only. Some clones are missing; in checked studies, unresolved V genes explain under half, and the rest has no known cause. The V and J calls and clone size are taken from that table; D and trimming were inferred from the DNA. The sample contains about 71,000 clones, around nine tenths of them found a single time. Around 3.4% of the sample rests with the top ten.

The cohort included 29 patients with locally advanced or metastatic urothelial carcinoma who were treated at Memorial Sloan Kettering on a trial protocol. Peripheral blood mononuclear cells were collected pretreatment and during treatment, with between 1 and 8 total time points obtained per patient. The Qiagen DNeasy Blood extraction kit was used to purify genomic DNA from total PBMCs and tumor samples. PBMCs were collected pretreatment and during treatment, and were isolated and stored as previously described. In regard to this clone: No antigen is known for it. No much larger clone is present one base from it, and per-base qualities are unavailable.

Material: PBMCs, obtained around atezolizumab (anti-PD-L1) treatment. The chain links TRBV20-1 with TRBJ2-3, with an unclear D gene assignment. The sequence derives from a man aged 60 to 69 with urothelial cancer. The DNA reads TGCAGTGCTAGGGCCGCAGATACGCAGTATTTT. This is translated as CSARAADTQYF.